The 21 T cell receptor beta chains presented below share a single source sample, sequenced in a study of T cells in Graves' hyperthyroidism and ophthalmopathy. Amplification yielded TCR beta CDR3 regions, with RNA transcripts as the source. The HTBI set primed first-round TCR CDR3 RT-PCR. TCRdb independently ran MiXCR on the multiplex PCR reads; one entry per CDR3 protein. The repertoire consists of about 290,000 distinct CDR3 sequences, with roughly a fifth occurring once and the leading ten covering 39%. Sample: blood. These receptors all come from a man in his fifties with Graves' ophthalmopathy.

There are many counts of this clonotype. V is TRBV12-3 or TRBV12-4 and J is TRBJ1-4; perhaps TRBD1 as D (5 bases). The V gene lost 3 bases and the J gene lost 5 bases, with 16 bases spanning the gap. The CDR3 is 16 amino acids. The chain's CDR3 is CASSFGGWYGNEKLFF. The CDR3 DNA follows: TGTGCCAGCAGTTTTGGGGGTTGGTACGGGAATGAAAAACTGTTTTTT.

This chain connects TRBV5-8 to TRBJ2-7; TRBD1 aligns across 8 bases. Trimming at V came to 4 bases and at J to 2 bases, leaving 11 bases not matched to a gene. Germline CDR1 SGHTS, CDR2 YDEGEE. The CDR3 consists of 16 residues. The CDR3: CASSARDRSLAYEQYF. In nucleotides, the CDR3 is TGTGCCAGCAGCGCCCGGGACAGGAGCTTAGCCTACGAGCAGTACTTC.

This clonotype occurred many times. The rearrangement uses TRBV13 and TRBJ2-7; 8 bases fit TRBD1. The CDR3 is 14 amino acids. The V gene's germline CDR1 is PRHDT and CDR2 FYEKMQ (reference sequence). The junction had 7 bases not matched to a gene; V was cut back by 5 bases and J by 4 bases. CDR3 DNA: TGTGCCAGCAGCACAGGGGGATCCTGGTACGAGCAGTACTTC. Its protein product is CASSTGGSWYEQYF.

In this sample, this clonotype turned up many times. The chain couples TRBV6-1 to TRBJ2-7; unclear D gene. Trimming shortened V by 7 bases and J by 2 bases, and 12 bases separated the two germline ends. The CDR3 has 13 amino acids. Germline V gene data show CDR1 as MNHNS and CDR2 as SASEGT. The CDR3 DNA reads TGTGCCAGCAATGACGATCCTACCTACGAGCAGTACTTC. It yields the protein CASNDDPTYEQYF.

This clonotype occurred a few times. This chain links TRBV12-5 with TRBJ2-7, with 9 bases that match TRBD2. CDR1 and CDR2 (germline): LGHNT, FRNRAP. This CDR3 is built from 18 residues. The V gene end was trimmed by 7 bases and the J gene end by 3 bases; junction bases not matched to a gene: 19. For the CDR3, the DNA is TGTGCTAGTGCGCGAACCTTCGAGAGTAGCGGGAGTATCTACGAGCAGTACTTC. As protein: CASARTFESSGSIYEQYF. Based on the CDR3 plus reference TRBV12-5 and TRBJ2-7, the full variable domain is DARVTQTPRHKVTEMGQEVTMRCQPILGHNTVFWYRQTMMQGLELLAYFRNRAPLDDSGMPKDRFSAEMPDATLATLKIQPSEPRDSAVYFCASARTFESSGSIYEQYFGPGTRLTVT.

The V and J genes are TRBV5-1 and TRBJ2-3; D may be TRBD2 (6 bases). Germline values: CDR1 SGHRS, CDR2 YFSETQ. This CDR3 has 15 residues. The V end was cut by 4 bases, the J end by 4 bases, with 16 bases between. The CDR3 DNA follows: TGCGCCAGCAGCCCGGAGGGGAGTTTGGCAGATACGCAGTATTTT. It specifies CASSPEGSLADTQYF.

The V gene is TRBV28, the J gene TRBJ1-4; possible D gene TRBD1, 6 bases. The CDR3 totals 16 residues. V lost 6 bases to trimming and J lost 1 base, with 15 bases between them. In germline, CDR1 is MDHEN, CDR2 SYDVKM. The CDR3 here is CASRATGRRTNEKLFF. In DNA, the CDR3 is TGTGCCAGCAGAGCTACAGGGCGACGAACTAATGAAAAACTGTTTTTT.

This clonotype has a handful of counts. The chain has TRBV24-1 and TRBJ2-1; D might be TRBD1 (6 bases). The V gene's germline CDR1 is KGHDR and CDR2 SFDVKD. This CDR3 region has 18 residues. V was cut by 4 bases and J by 0 bases, with 18 bases left in between. The CDR3 reads CATSERRQALSSYNEQFF. For the CDR3, the DNA is TGTGCCACCAGTGAGAGACGACAGGCCCTCAGCTCCTACAATGAGCAGTTCTTC.

This clonotype appeared many times. This rearrangement joins TRBV2 to TRBJ2-7; D gene uncertain. V was trimmed by 0 bases and J by 9 bases, leaving 9 bases between them. Germline-derived CDR1 and CDR2 are SNHLY and FYNNEI. There are 12 residues in the CDR3. The CDR3 DNA sequence: TGTGCCAGCAGTGAAGCCTCCGTTGGGCAGTACTTC. Amino acid sequence: CASSEASVGQYF.

CDR3 loop: CASSSLLGTSANTGELFF. CDR3 nucleotides: TGTGCCAGCAGCTCTCTTTTGGGGACTAGCGCGAACACCGGGGAGCTGTTTTTT. This chain joins TRBV5-6 and TRBJ2-2, with 10 bases lining up with TRBD2. Per the germline V gene, CDR1 is SGHDT and CDR2 is YYEEEE. The CDR3 covers 18 residues. V was pared by 3 bases and J by 0 bases, with 8 bases of the junction left unmatched.

As regards this clonotype: A much larger clone lies one base from this, so it may be a read error. V gene TRBV3-1 combines with J gene TRBJ1-6; D unclear. Germline assignment: CDR1 LGHDT and CDR2 YNNKEL (reference sequence). Trimming took 5 bases from V and 6 from J, leaving 8 bases between them. The CDR3 extends over 13 amino acids. The CDR3 bases are TGTGCCAGCAGCAAAGTCTCTAATTCACCCCTCCACTTT. Residues: CASSKVSNSPLHF.

CDR3 DNA: TGTGCCAGCAGGGACTCGGGTGTGGAGACCCAGTACTTC. Translated: CASRDSGVETQYF. The rearrangement joins TRBV2 to TRBJ2-5, with D perhaps TRBD2 (5 bases). The germline CDR1 and CDR2 sequences are SNHLY and FYNNEI. Trimming pared 6 bases from V and 5 bases from J, leaving 13 bases between. There are 13 residues in the CDR3.

The rearrangement links TRBV4-1 to TRBJ2-5; D possibly corresponds to TRBD2 (5 bases). V shed 0 bases and J shed 0 bases, with 23 bases lying between them. The CDR3 has 20 residues. Germline CDR1 is MGHRA and CDR2 is YSYEKL. The DNA for the CDR3 is TGCGCCAGCAGCCAAGATCCTACCGGAGGACGGGGATTGTACCAAGAGACCCAGTACTTC. It translates to CASSQDPTGGRGLYQETQYF.

This clonotype was seen a handful of times. The V gene is TRBV7-2, the J gene TRBJ2-2; TRBD2 matches at 7 bases. In germline, CDR1 is SGHTA, CDR2 FQGNSA. This CDR3 spans 15 amino acids. Trimming at V came to 3 bases and at J to 8 bases, leaving 9 bases not matched to a gene. CDR3 in amino acids: CASSLGRARSGELFF. The CDR3 DNA follows: TGTGCCAGCAGCTTGGGGAGGGCTCGGTCTGGGGAGCTGTTTTTT.

This clonotype appeared many times. This chain uses TRBV11-2 with TRBJ2-4, with no clear D. The CDR3 has 18 amino acids. Germline values: CDR1 SGHAT, CDR2 FQNNGV. The germline V and J ends were trimmed by 5 bases and 0 bases, with 20 bases remaining between them. DNA of the CDR3: TGTGCCAGCAGCATGGAGCCCACCGCGAGTATAGCCAAAAACATTCAGTACTTC. Its translation: CASSMEPTASIAKNIQYF.

This clonotype was picked up many times. The chain uses TRBV20-1 and TRBJ2-7; the match to TRBD2 covers 11 bases. Germline CDR1 reads DFQATT; CDR2 reads SNEGSKA (reference sequence). With 1 base clipped from V and 2 bases from J, the junction kept 4 bases outside the gene matches. The CDR3 is 15 residues long. The CDR3 here is CSARVTSGTPYEQYF. CDR3 in DNA: TGCAGTGCTAGAGTGACTAGCGGGACCCCCTACGAGCAGTACTTC.

The sample holds many counts of this clonotype. This sequence joins TRBV20-1 and TRBJ2-1, with D tentatively TRBD2 (5 bases). The CDR3 is 12 residues long. The germline V and J ends were trimmed by 1 base and 8 bases, with 9 bases remaining between them. Germline assignment: CDR1 DFQATT and CDR2 SNEGSKA (reference sequence). The CDR3, as DNA: TGCAGTGCTAGAGTGAGGGTCGATGAGCAGTTCTTC. This encodes CSARVRVDEQFF.

This chain uses TRBV10-3 with TRBJ2-3; 10 bases line up with TRBD2. J was trimmed by 6 bases and V by 8 bases; bases with no gene match: 14. The V gene's germline CDR1 is ENHRY and CDR2 SYGVKD. The CDR3 has 16 residues. In nucleotides, the CDR3 is TGTGCCATCCGGGCTAGCGGGAGCACGGTAGGGGATACGCAGTATTTT. Protein sequence: CAIRASGSTVGDTQYF.

The J gene is TRBJ2-1, the V gene TRBV28, with TRBD2 identical over 7 bases. Germline lookup yields CDR1 MDHEN and CDR2 SYDVKM. This CDR3 comprises 17 residues. The V gene end was trimmed by 5 bases and the J gene end by 8 bases; junction bases not matched to a gene: 18. Here the CDR3 reads CASSPPLAALGNDEQFF. The CDR3 region has the DNA TGTGCCAGCAGTCCTCCTCTAGCGGCTCTAGGGAACGATGAGCAGTTCTTC.

The table lists this clonotype with a few counts. The rearrangement joins TRBV28 to TRBJ2-7; D uncertain. V dropped 7 bases and J dropped 5 bases, with 9 bases sitting between them. In germline, CDR1 is MDHEN, CDR2 SYDVKM. There are 11 residues in the CDR3. This CDR3 reads CASTKINEQYF. Written as DNA, the CDR3 is TGTGCCAGCACCAAAATCAACGAGCAGTACTTC.

The table lists this clonotype with many counts. J is TRBJ2-5 and V is TRBV5-5, with 8 bases fitting TRBD2. Trimming at V came to 0 bases and at J to 5 bases, leaving 9 bases not matched to a gene. Germline V CDR1 and CDR2: SGHKS, YYEKEE (reference sequence). This CDR3 is built from 16 residues. Here the CDR3 DNA reads TGTGCCAGCAGCTTGGAGCACGCGGGAGGATCCGAGACCCAGTACTTC. This encodes CASSLEHAGGSETQYF.